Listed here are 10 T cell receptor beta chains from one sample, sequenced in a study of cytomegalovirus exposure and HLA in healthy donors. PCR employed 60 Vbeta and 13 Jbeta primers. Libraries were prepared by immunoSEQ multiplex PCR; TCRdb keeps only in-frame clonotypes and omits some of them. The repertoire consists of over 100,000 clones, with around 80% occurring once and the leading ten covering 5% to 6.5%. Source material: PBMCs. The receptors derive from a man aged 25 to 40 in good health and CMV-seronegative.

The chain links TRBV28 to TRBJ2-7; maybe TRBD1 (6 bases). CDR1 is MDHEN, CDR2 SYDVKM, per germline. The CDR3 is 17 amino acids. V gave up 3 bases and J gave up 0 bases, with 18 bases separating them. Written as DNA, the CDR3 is TGTGCCAGCAGTTTCACAATGACAGGCTCTAGCTCCTACGAGCAGTACTTC. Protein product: CASSFTMTGSSSYEQYF.

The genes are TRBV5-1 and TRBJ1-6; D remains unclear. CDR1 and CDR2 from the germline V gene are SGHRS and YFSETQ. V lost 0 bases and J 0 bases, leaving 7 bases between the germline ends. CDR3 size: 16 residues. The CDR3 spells CASSLDGSSYNSPLHF. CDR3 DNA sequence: TGCGCCAGCAGCTTGGATGGGAGCTCCTATAATTCACCCCTCCACTTT.

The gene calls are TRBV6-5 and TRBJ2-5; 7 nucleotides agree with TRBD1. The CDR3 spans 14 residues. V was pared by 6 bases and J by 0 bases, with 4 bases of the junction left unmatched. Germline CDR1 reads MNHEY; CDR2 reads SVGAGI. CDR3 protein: CASSRTGYQETQYF. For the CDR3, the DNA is TGTGCCAGCAGCCGGACAGGTTACCAAGAGACCCAGTACTTC.

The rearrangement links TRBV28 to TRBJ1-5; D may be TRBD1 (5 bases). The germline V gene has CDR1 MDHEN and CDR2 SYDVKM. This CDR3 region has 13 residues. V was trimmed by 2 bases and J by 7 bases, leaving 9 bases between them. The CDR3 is CASSLRGGQPQHF. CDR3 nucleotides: TGTGCCAGCAGTTTAAGGGGCGGACAGCCCCAGCATTTT.

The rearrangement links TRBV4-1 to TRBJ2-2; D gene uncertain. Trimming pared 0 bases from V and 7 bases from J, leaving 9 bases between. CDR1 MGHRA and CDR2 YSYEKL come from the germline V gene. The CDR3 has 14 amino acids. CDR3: CASSQDRFYGELFF. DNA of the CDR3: TGCGCCAGCAGCCAAGACAGGTTCTACGGGGAGCTGTTTTTT.

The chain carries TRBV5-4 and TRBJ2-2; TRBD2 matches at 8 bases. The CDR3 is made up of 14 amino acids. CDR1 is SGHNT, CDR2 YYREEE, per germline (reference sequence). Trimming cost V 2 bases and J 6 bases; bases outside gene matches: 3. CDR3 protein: CASSFPGGAGELFF. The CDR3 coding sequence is TGTGCCAGCAGCTTTCCGGGGGGGGCCGGGGAGCTGTTTTTT. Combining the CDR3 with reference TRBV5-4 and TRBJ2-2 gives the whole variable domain ETGVTQSPTHLIKTRGQQVTLRCSSQSGHNTVSWYQQALGQGPQFIFQYYREEENGRGNFPPRFSGLQFPNYSSELNVNALELDDSALYLCASSFPGGAGELFFGEGSRLTVL.

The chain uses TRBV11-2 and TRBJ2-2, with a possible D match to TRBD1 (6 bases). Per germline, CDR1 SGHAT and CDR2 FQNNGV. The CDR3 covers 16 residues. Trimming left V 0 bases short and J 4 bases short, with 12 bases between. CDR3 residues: CASSLDRGGGTGELFF. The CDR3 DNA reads TGTGCCAGCAGCTTAGATCGAGGGGGTGGCACCGGGGAGCTGTTTTTT. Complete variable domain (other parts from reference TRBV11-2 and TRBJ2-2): EAGVAQSPRYKIIEKRQSVAFWCNPISGHATLYWYQQILGQGPKLLIQFQNNGVVDDSQLPKDRFSAERLKGVDSTLKIQPAKLEDSAVYLCASSLDRGGGTGELFFGEGSRLTVL.

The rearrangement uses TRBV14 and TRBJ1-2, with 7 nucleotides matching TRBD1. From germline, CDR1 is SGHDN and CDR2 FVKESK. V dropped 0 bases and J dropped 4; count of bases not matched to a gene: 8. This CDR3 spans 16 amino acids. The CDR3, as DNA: TGTGCCAGCAGCCAAGAAGTGGTCCGACAGGGCTATGGCTACACCTTC. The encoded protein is CASSQEVVRQGYGYTF.

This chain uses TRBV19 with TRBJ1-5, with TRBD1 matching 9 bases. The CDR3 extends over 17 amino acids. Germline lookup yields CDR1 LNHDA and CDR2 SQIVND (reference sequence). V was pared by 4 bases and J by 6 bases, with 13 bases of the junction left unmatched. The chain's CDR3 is CASSSSPGQGILQPQHF. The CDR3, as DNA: TGTGCCAGTAGTAGCTCCCCGGGACAGGGAATTCTTCAGCCCCAGCATTTT.

The CDR3 is CAAKDYGYTF. In nucleotides, the CDR3 is TGTGCTGCGAAAGACTATGGCTACACCTTC. This chain links TRBV6-6 with TRBJ1-2; no reliable D call. The CDR3 sequence is 10 residues long. From germline, CDR1 is MNHNY and CDR2 SVGAGI (reference sequence).